This T cell receptor beta chain is from a study of T cells expressing NK-cell markers. Study-wide background: Of eight sequenced donors, seven were HCMV-seropositive and one HCMV-seronegative. Study outcomes and limitations: In a few donors, dominant clonotypes made up roughly 28.3-65% of CD3+CD56-NKG2C+ cells. The share of CD8+ T cells held by dominant NKG2C+ clonotypes was about 1.0-7.5% in about 6 donors.

About this clonotype itself: Antigen specificity is unknown.

TCRdb reanalyzed the 5' RACE reads and collapses them to one entry per CDR3 protein, without DNA. Its table records some 390,000 distinct CDR3 sequences. Sequencing used blood T cells: a sorted CD56 or NKG2C T cell subset, CD4+ or CD8+ T cells, or bulk PBMC T cells (not recorded which). The receptor was derived from a woman in her 50s in good health.

The CDR3 sequence: CASSLDPEGANGYTF. V is TRBV5-1 and J is TRBJ1-2; the TCRdb D gene call, TRBD1, has no DNA to confirm it. The germline V gene encodes CDR1 SGHRS and CDR2 YFSETQ. The length of the CDR3 is 15 residues.